At least ten counts were recorded for the clone carrying this T cell receptor beta chain. HTBI primers from iRepertoire and Arm-PCR of CDR3 regions yielded the TCR beta libraries. Original processing methods: Sample data revealed approximately 62 TRBV and about 15 TRBJ segments. TCRdb reprocessed the multiplex PCR reads via MiXCR and lists one record per CDR3 protein. The V and J calls, along with clone size, are taken from TCRdb and not from the paper's own processing. This table holds around 250,000 distinct CDR3 sequences, around 19% found once. The sample's time point: newly diagnosed GD, antithyroid drugs for less than 3 months. PBMCs provided the RNA from which the TCR library was made. Staff drew roughly 10 milliliters of peripheral blood into EDTA tubes. This CDR3 has 16 amino acids. Germline V CDR1 and CDR2: DFQATT, SNEGSKA (reference sequence). V gave up 2 bases and J gave up 2 bases; unmatched junction bases: 7.

This specimen comes from a study of regulatory T cells in long-lasting Graves disease. This sample was shared with a second study, whose subject was T cells in Graves' hyperthyroidism and ophthalmopathy. That source reports: Diagnoses rested on clinical symptoms, serum thyroxine and TRAb, thyroid ultrasound and orbital computed tomography.

Sequencing was performed on peripheral blood mononuclear cells (PBMCs), taken at new diagnosis, from a patient treated with antithyroid drugs. The receptor was isolated from a woman aged 25 to 45 with Graves disease. The chain uses TRBV20-1 and TRBJ2-1; 9 nucleotides agree with TRBD1. The CDR3 spells CSARPTGGRTYNEQFF. CDR3 DNA sequence: TGCAGTGCTAGACCCACAGGGGGCCGTACCTACAATGAGCAGTTCTTC.